The 6 T cell receptor beta chains below were found in one sample sequenced in a study of T cells in Graves' hyperthyroidism and ophthalmopathy. Amplified TCR beta CDR3 regions derived from RNA transcripts. With the HTBI primer set, the TCR CDR3 went through a first round of RT-PCR. Each CDR3 protein gets one entry after TCRdb re-called the multiplex PCR reads with MiXCR. Altogether roughly 130,000 distinct CDR3 sequences are present, approximately 24% being singletons, with the ten largest covering roughly 71%. Sequences were obtained from blood. These receptors all come from a woman in her forties or fifties with Graves' hyperthyroidism that later progressed to Graves' ophthalmopathy.

This clonotype was counted a few times. At one of its ends the junction is not consistent with the germline gene, which may arise from a read error. This chain links TRBV7-2 with TRBJ2-5; D uncertain. In germline, CDR1 is SGHTA, CDR2 FQGNSA. This CDR3 region has 15 residues. The DNA of the CDR3 is TGTGCCGGCAGCTTAGAAGTCTGGATCGGGGAGACCCAGTACTTC. As protein: CAGSLEVWIGETQYF.

This clonotype was observed at least ten times. This sequence joins TRBV7-3 and TRBJ2-1; 7 bases line up with TRBD2. This CDR3 spans 19 amino acids. Germline values: CDR1 SGHTA, CDR2 FQGTGA. The ends lost 3 bases at V and 4 bases at J; junction bases unmatched: 18. CDR3 loop: CASSFIAICGGGGYNEQFF. The DNA for the CDR3 is TGTGCCAGCAGCTTTATAGCTATTTGCGGCGGGGGTGGATACAATGAGCAGTTCTTC.

This clonotype was recorded a few times. This chain connects TRBV30 to TRBJ1-6; TRBD1 might be the D (5 bases). Trimming pared 1 base from V and 12 bases from J, leaving 10 bases between. The CDR3 is 12 residues long. CDR1 and CDR2 (germline): GTSNPN, SVGIG (reference sequence). The CDR3, as DNA: TGTGCCTGGAGTGGGGGGGGGAAACCCCTCCACTTT. This translates into CAWSGGGKPLHF.

The sample holds many counts of this clonotype. The J gene is TRBJ1-2, the V gene TRBV3-1; possibly TRBD1 for D (6 bases). V gave up 1 base and J gave up 8 bases, with 14 bases separating them. CDR3 length equals 14 residues. The V gene's germline CDR1 is LGHDT and CDR2 YNNKEL (reference sequence). Here the CDR3 reads CASSQGGAPGGYTF. CDR3 DNA sequence: TGTGCCAGCAGCCAAGGGGGGGCCCCGGGCGGCTACACCTTC.

The chain employs TRBV2 and TRBJ1-6; 7 bases line up with TRBD1. In germline, CDR1 is SNHLY, CDR2 FYNNEI. Trimming took 10 bases from V and 6 from J; bases not matched to a gene: 9. The CDR3 spans 14 residues. The CDR3 DNA reads as TGTGCCACCTCTAATCAGGGGGGTAATTCACCCCTCCACTTT. Its translation is CATSNQGGNSPLHF.

This clonotype was counted only a few times. The genes are TRBV6-1 and TRBJ2-3; 7 nucleotides line up with TRBD1. With V trimmed by 5 bases and J by 4 bases, 9 bases remained unmatched. The CDR3 runs to 15 residues. Germline CDR1 and CDR2: MNHNS and SASEGT. In nucleotides, the CDR3 is TGTGCCAGCAGTTATGAGGGGGCGAACGCAGATACGCAGTATTTT. It translates to CASSYEGANADTQYF.